This TCR beta chain was sequenced during a study of blood T cell repertoires in COVID-19. Study background: From the United States, Italy and Spain came samples of acute and convalescent COVID-19. In each case, the material was cDNA or gDNA derived from T cells, B-cell-depleted T cells, or PBMCs.

The CDR3 has 14 residues. In germline, CDR1 is SGHTA, CDR2 FQGNSA. Germline trimming cut 4 bases from V and 4 bases from J; bases unmatched to any gene: 2. In the source study's methods: Counts of nucleated cells, estimated from reference gene primer amplification, were obtained. Repertoires were generated with immunoSEQ multiplex PCR, while TCRdb's copy carries only in-frame clones and drops some. From that table come the V and J calls and clone size; the DNA was used to work out D and trimming. The top ten clones hold roughly a tenth of a sample with under 70,000 clones, roughly 84% of them seen once.

The sequencing input was peripheral blood. The V call is TRBV7-2, the J call TRBJ1-1; 11 bases agree with TRBD1. The clonotype originates from a woman under 30 with acute or convalescent COVID-19. The CDR3 nucleotides read TGTGCCAGCAGCTGGGGACAGGGGGGCACTGAAGCTTTCTTT. It is translated as CASSWGQGGTEAFF.